The TCR beta chain described here comes from a study of T cell changes during pregnancy in multiple sclerosis. Here immunoSEQ multiplex PCR was the method, and the copy in TCRdb shows in-frame clones only, minus some. The data show about 59,000 clones, less than 95% seen once. The CDR3 consists of 15 residues. Trimming cost V 0 bases and J 4 bases; bases outside gene matches: 1. In germline, CDR1 is MNHNS, CDR2 SASEGT. This TCR came from a female donor with multiple sclerosis, enrolled in a pregnancy study. The sequenced sample was CD8+ T cells from peripheral blood mononuclear cells, obtained after pregnancy. The chain employs TRBV6-1 and TRBJ1-2; 11 bases are shared with TRBD1. CDR3 coding DNA: TGTGCCAGCAGTGAAGCCGGGACAGGGGGCTATGGCTACACCTTC. This gives the protein CASSEAGTGGYGYTF.